The present TCR beta chain was sequenced within a study (dated by TCRdb to the mid-2010s). At the level of the whole study: The study examined whether tumor-infiltrating Tregs in breast cancer are drawn from blood Tregs or arise in situ by conversion from other CD4+ T cell subsets.

The full study reports these points: Tumor memory CD4+ T cell TCR gene usage clustered with blood and lymph node memory CD4+ cells and lymph node naive CD4+ cells. The larger-cohort validation was restricted to a single TCR beta V-J rearrangement rather than whole repertoires. The greatest overlap of tumor-infiltrating Treg TCR alpha and beta sequences was observed with tumor naive CD4+ T cells, followed by blood naive CD4+ T cells.

Taken from the germline V gene, the CDR1 and CDR2 loops are SGHTA and FQGTGA. Trimming at the junction amounts to 2 bases on V and 5 bases on J, and the germline ends lie 9 bases apart. From its cysteine to its phenylalanine, the CDR3 spans 13 amino acids. Solely the CDR3 DNA is kept, with 39 bases framed from the first base. CD4+CD25+CD127-/low cells were isolated as Tregs. Tregs, naive and memory CD4+ T cells from tumor, blood and ipsilateral draining lymph nodes of five breast cancer patients underwent full-length TCR alpha and beta sequencing. Ficoll density gradient centrifugation was used to isolate mononuclear cells from either lymph nodes or 50 ml of peripheral blood. A purity exceeding 90% was confirmed by FACS for the sorted cell populations. For this clonotype: No cognate antigen has been identified for it. Base qualities are missing; no much larger clone stands one base away.

Amplification of full-length TCR variable regions was done by 5' RACE PCR using constant-region reverse primers, and this step was followed by semi-nested PCR with Nested Universal Primer A. The ReliaPrep RNA Cell Miniprep System was used to extract total RNA, which was then reverse transcribed into 5'RACE-ready cDNA with the SMARTer RACE 5'/3' Kit. An Illumina MiSeq was used to sequence the full-length TCR alpha and beta libraries, which had been barcoded with multiplex adaptors. For the original study's pipeline: For each of nine subset-tissue groups, sequencing data from the five patients were pooled, and the groups were then compared using unsupervised clustering of TCR gene usage. Repertoire similarity was calculated with the Morisita-Horn index, weighting shared sequences by their contribution to each repertoire. Clones were called with MiXCR by TCRdb after fastp trimmed the public reads at Q25, and only in-frame beta chains were retained. Entries that share a CDR3 protein sequence are merged under the most common genes and DNA. The V and J calls were determined by TCRdb, not by the authors. The sample table shows approximately 40,000 distinct CDR3 sequences, and around 20% are seen once. Of the sample, about 4.1% falls within the top ten clones.

The specimen was Tregs sorted from blood. In this chain, TRBV7-3 is recombined with TRBJ1-1; 5 matching bases give a weak D call of TRBD1. The TCR sequence derives from a female donor with breast cancer. The nucleotide sequence is given as TGTGCCAGCAGCTTAGATAAGGGGACTGAAGCTTTCTTT. Its protein reads: CASSLDKGTEAFF.